The T cell receptor beta chain under discussion was sequenced for a study of CD8+ T cells in alopecia areata (dated by TCRdb to 2016 to 2018). Some background on the complete study: The treated patients, all with moderate-to-severe alopecia areata, were enrolled in an open-label pilot trial of oral tofacitinib given at 5 to 10 mg twice daily. Clonality in the scalp was compared among normal scalp (n=4), patchy alopecia areata scalp (n=8), and alopecia totalis/universalis scalp (n=8). The RNA source kit depended on sample type: the PAXgene miRNA kit for fixed scalp, the miRNeasy kit for PBMCs, and the RNeasy kit for mouse skin. Human TCRbeta sequencing covered scalp tissue and sorted CD4+ and CD8+ peripheral blood T cells from patchy and totalis/universalis alopecia areata patients and healthy controls. To study T cell clonal expansion in alopecia areata, the researchers applied high-throughput TCRbeta sequencing to both the C3H/HeJ mouse model and human patients. The SALT score, which quantifies the percentage of affected scalp surface area, was used to measure disease severity in treated patients. Tofacitinib-treated patients had biopsies at baseline and at 4 and 24 weeks of treatment, with a later scalp biopsy in several patients. Patients stayed on tofacitinib for 6 to 18 months and then had 6 months of follow-up off drug so that delayed response and recurrence could be assessed. TCRbeta CDR3 regions were amplified by immunoSEQ multiplex PCR with 35 Vbeta forward and 13 Jbeta reverse primers. The research as a whole found: Scalp clonality and the number of expanded CD8+ clones among the top 100 scalp clones were significantly decreased by tofacitinib. During tofacitinib treatment, many expanded lesional clones stuck around in both scalp and blood, and this persistence may partly explain why relapse happens after treatment is stopped. Shared TCR sequences between patients were less evident than in mice, which may be partly attributable to HLA diversity in the patient population. Higher clonality and more expanded CD8+ clones were observed in lesional scalp than in normal scalp, particularly in alopecia totalis/universalis, a finding suggestive of antigenic drive. Resident alphabeta T cells in normal human skin are also sequenced, complicating scalp TCR repertoire analysis, unlike mouse skin dominated by gammadelta T cells. Because the treated cohort was small and had just a single nonresponder, larger studies are needed to establish links between baseline CD8+ expansion and response.

Germline trimming amounts to 4 bases on V and 0 bases on J, with 6 as the count of junction bases outside the gene matches. The CDR3 goes from the cysteine to the phenylalanine over 16 residues. The DNA shown is the 48-base CDR3, in frame from base 1. CDR1 is given as SGHRS and CDR2 as YFSETQ, both from the germline V gene. The library was generated by the immunoSEQ multiplex PCR assay. RNA was extracted from all samples and reverse transcribed into cDNA, which served as template for TCR sequencing. First-strand cDNA was synthesized using SuperScript III with a 2:1 mix of oligo-dT and random hexamers. A synthetic immune receptor repertoire was used to gauge amplification bias, and whatever bias remained was removed computationally. The authors' analysis ran thus. Raw reads were preprocessed to remove errors, and CDR3 was defined by IMGT conventions from the conserved cysteine to phenylalanine. To get clonality, Shannon entropy was normalized by log2 of the number of productive unique TCRs and the result was subtracted from 1. CD4 or CD8 identity of scalp clones was inferred by cross-referencing scalp TCRbeta sequences with sorted blood CD4 and CD8 repertoires. TCRdb retrieved this table from immuneACCESS and kept in-frame rearrangements only. Not all clones are present; in checked studies, unresolved V genes account for under half, and no reason is known for the remainder. V and J calls and clone size are copied from that table; D and trimming were computed from the DNA. Recorded for this sample are 95,000 to 150,000 clones; more than 40% of them occurred a single time. The ten largest clones take up about 0.5% of the sample.

Reading the label with the study, this specimen's time point is: around 4 weeks on oral tofacitinib. The sample's treatment or condition label, decoded: oral pan-JAK inhibitor, 5-10 mg twice daily. Peripheral blood and lesional scalp punch biopsies were obtained from patients with alopecia areata. After PBMCs were isolated by density centrifugation and stained for CD3, CD4 and CD8, a FACSAria was used to sort CD4+ and CD8+ T cells. Of note for this clone: No cognate antigen has been identified for it. The record has no base qualities; no much larger clone is one base away.

This specimen consisted of CD4+ T cells sorted from blood, obtained at week 4, from a patient treated with tofacitinib. The chain is made from TRBV5-1 and TRBJ2-1, with 8 bases matching TRBD2. The TCR sequence derives from a human donor with alopecia areata. DNA sequence: TGCGCCAGCAGCGGAATAGCGGGGAGCTCCTACAATGAGCAGTTCTTC. The resulting protein is CASSGIAGSSYNEQFF.